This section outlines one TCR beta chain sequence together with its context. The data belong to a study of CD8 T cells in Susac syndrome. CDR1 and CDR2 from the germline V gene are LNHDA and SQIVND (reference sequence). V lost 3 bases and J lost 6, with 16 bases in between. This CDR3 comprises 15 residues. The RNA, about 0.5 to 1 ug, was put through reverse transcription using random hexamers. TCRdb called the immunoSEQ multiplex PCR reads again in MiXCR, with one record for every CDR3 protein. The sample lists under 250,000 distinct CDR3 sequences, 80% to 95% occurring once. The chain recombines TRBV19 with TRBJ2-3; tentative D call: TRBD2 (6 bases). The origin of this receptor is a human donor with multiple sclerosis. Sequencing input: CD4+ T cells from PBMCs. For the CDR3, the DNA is TGTGCCAGTAGTATCGGCCAAGACGGAGGGGATACGCAGTATTTT. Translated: CASSIGQDGGDTQYF.